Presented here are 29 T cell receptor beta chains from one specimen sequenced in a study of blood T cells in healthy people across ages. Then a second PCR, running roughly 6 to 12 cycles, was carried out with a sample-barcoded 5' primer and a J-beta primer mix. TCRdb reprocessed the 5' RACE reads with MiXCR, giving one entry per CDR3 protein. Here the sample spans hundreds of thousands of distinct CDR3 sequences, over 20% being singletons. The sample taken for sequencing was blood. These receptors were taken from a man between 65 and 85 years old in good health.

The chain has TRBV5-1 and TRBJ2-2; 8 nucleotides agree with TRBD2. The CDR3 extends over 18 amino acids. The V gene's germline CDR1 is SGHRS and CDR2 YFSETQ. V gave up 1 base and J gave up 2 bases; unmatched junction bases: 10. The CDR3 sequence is CASSLSTSARANTGELFF. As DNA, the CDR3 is TGCGCCAGCAGCTTGTCGACTAGCGCCCGCGCCAACACCGGGGAGCTGTTTTTT.

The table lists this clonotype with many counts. CDR3 sequence reads: CASRLAGVGEQFF. The CDR3 nucleotides read TGTGCCAGCAGACTAGCTGGGGTTGGTGAGCAGTTCTTC. This sequence joins TRBV7-2 and TRBJ2-5, with D maybe TRBD2 (6 bases). The DNA end lines up better with TRBJ2-1; the J call may be wrong. The CDR3 is 13 amino acids. Germline V lookup: CDR1 SGHTA, CDR2 FQGNSA.

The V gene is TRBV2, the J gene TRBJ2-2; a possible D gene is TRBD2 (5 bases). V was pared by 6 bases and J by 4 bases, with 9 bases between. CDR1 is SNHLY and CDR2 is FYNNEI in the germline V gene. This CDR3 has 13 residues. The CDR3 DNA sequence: TGTGCCAGCAGGGTAGCGAGCACCGGGGAGCTGTTTTTT. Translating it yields CASRVASTGELFF.

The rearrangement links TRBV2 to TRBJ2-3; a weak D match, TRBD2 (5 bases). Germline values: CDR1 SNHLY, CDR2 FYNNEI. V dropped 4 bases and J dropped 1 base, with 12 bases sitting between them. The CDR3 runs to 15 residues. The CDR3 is CASSVGRIGTDTQYF. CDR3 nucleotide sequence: TGTGCCAGCAGTGTTGGGAGAATCGGCACAGATACGCAGTATTTT. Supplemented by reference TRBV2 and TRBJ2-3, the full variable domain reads EPEVTQTPSHQVTQMGQEVILRCVPISNHLYFYWYRQILGQKVEFLVSFYNNEISEKSEIFDDQFSVERPDGSNFTLKIRSTKLEDSAMYFCASSVGRIGTDTQYFGPGTRLTVL.

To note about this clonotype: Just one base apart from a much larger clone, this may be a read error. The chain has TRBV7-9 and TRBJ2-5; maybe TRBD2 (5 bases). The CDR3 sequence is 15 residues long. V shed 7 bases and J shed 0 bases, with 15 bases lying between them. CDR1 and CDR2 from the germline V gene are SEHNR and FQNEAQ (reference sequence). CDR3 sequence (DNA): TGTGCCAGCAACTTGAATCTGCGGGACCAAGAGACCCAGTACTTC. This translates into CASNLNLRDQETQYF.

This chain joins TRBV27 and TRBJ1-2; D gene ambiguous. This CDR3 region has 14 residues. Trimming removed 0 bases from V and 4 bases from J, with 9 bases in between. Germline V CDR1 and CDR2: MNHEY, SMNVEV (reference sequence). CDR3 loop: CASSLSPGAYGYTF. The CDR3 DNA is TGTGCCAGCAGTTTATCACCAGGCGCCTATGGCTACACCTTC.

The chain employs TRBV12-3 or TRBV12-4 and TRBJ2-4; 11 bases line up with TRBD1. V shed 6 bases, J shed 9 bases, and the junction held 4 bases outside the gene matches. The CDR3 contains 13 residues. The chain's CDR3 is CASSIGTGGIQYF. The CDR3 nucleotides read TGTGCCAGCAGCATTGGGACAGGGGGCATTCAGTACTTC.

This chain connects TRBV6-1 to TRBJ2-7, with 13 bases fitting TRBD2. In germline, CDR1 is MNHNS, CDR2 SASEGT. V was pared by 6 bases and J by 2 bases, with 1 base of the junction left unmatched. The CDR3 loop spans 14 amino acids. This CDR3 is CASRGTSGAYEQYF. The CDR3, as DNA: TGTGCCAGCAGGGGGACTAGCGGGGCCTACGAGCAGTACTTC.

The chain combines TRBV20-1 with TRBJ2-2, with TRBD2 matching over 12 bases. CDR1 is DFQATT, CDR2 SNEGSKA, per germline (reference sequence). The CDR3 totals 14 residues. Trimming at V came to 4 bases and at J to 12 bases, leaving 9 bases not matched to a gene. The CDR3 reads CSANPGLAGVKLFF. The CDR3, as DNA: TGCAGTGCTAATCCGGGACTAGCGGGTGTGAAGCTGTTTTTT.

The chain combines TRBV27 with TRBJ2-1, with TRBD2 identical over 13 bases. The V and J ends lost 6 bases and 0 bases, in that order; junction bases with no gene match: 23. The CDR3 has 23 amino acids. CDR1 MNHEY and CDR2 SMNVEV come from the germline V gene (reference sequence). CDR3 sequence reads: CASRGAGPPSGLAGRSSYNEQFF. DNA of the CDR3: TGTGCCAGCAGGGGCGCCGGGCCTCCTTCGGGACTAGCGGGAAGGAGCTCCTACAATGAGCAGTTCTTC.

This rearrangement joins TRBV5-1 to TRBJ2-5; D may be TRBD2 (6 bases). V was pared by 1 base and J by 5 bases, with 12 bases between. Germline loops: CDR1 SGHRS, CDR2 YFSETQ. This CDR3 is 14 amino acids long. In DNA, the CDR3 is TGCGCCAGCAGCTTGACGGGGGAAGGGGAGACCCAGTACTTC. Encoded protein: CASSLTGEGETQYF.

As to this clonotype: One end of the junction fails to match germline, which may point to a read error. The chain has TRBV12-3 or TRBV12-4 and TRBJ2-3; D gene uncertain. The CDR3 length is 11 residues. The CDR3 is CASRREDAQYF. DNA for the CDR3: TGTGCCAGCAGAAGGGAAGATGCGCAGTATTTT.

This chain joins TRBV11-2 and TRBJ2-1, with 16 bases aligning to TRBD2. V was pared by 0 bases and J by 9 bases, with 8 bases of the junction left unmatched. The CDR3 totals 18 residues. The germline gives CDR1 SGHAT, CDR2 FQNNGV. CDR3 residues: CASSLDLGGLAGGREQFF. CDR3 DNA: TGTGCCAGCAGCTTAGATCTCGGGGGACTAGCGGGAGGGCGTGAGCAGTTCTTC.

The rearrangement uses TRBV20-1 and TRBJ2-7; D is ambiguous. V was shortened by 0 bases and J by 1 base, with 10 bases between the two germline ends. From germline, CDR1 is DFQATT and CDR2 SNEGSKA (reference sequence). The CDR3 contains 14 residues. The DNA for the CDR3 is TGCAGTGCTAGAGATCGGAAGGGATCCTACGAGCAGTACTTC. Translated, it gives CSARDRKGSYEQYF.

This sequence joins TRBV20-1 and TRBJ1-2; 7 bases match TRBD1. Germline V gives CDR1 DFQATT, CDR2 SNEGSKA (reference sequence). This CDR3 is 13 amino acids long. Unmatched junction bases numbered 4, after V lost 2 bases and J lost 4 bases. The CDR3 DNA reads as TGCAGTGCTAGATCCGGGACAGTCTATGGCTACACCTTC. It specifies CSARSGTVYGYTF.

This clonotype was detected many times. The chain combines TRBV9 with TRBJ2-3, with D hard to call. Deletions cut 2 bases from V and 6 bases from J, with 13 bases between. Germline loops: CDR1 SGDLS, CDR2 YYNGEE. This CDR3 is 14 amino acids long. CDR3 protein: CASSVNVPADTQYF. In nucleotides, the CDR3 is TGTGCCAGCAGCGTGAACGTACCGGCCGATACGCAGTATTTT.

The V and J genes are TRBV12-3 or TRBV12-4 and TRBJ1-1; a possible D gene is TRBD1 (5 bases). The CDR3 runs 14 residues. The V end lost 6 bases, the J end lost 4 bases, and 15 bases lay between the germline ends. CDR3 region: CASRGRETGTEAFF. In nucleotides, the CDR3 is TGTGCCAGCAGGGGACGAGAGACGGGCACTGAAGCTTTCTTT.

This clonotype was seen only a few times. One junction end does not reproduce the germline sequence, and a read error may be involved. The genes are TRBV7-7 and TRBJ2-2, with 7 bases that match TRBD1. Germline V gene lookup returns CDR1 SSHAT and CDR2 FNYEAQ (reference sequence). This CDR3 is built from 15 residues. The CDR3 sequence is CASSLEGGSAGELFF. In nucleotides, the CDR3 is TGTGCTAGCAGCTTAGAAGGGGGCTCCGCCGGGGAGCTGTTTTTT.

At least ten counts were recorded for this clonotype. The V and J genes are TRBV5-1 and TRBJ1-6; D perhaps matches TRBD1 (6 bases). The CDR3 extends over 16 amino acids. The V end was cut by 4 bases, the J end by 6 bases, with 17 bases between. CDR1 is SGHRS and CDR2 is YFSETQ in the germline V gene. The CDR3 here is CASSVELDSPNSPLHF. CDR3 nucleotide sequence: TGCGCCAGCAGCGTTGAATTGGACAGCCCTAATTCACCCCTCCACTTT.

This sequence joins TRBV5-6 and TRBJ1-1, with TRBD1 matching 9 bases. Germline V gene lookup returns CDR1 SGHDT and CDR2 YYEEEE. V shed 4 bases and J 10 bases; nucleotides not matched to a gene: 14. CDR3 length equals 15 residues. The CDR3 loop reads CASSPGTGWTVAAFF. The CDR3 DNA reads TGTGCCAGCAGCCCCGGGACAGGGTGGACTGTAGCAGCTTTCTTT. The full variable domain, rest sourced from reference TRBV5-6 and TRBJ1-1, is DAGVTQSPTHLIKTRGQQVTLRCSPKSGHDTVSWYQQALGQGPQFIFQYYEEEERQRGNFPDRFSGHQFPNYSSELNVNALLLGDSALYLCASSPGTGWTVAAFFGQGTRLTVV.

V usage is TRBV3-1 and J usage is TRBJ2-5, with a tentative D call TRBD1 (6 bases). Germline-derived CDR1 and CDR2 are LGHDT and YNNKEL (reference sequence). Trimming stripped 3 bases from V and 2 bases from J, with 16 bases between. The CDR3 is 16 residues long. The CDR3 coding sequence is TGTGCCAGCAGCCATGCGCCGGGACAAGGACAAGAGACCCAGTACTTC. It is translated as CASSHAPGQGQETQYF.

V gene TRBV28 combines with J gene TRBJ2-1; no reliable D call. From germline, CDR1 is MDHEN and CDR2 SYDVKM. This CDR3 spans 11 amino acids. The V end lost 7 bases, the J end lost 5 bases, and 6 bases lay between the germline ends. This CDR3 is CASNLDNEQFF. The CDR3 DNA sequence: TGTGCCAGCAATCTGGACAATGAGCAGTTCTTC. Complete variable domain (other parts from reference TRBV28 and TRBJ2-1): DVKVTQSSRYLVKRTGEKVFLECVQDMDHENMFWYRQDPGLGLRLIYFSYDVKMKEKGDIPEGYSVSREKKERFSLILESASTNQTSMYLCASNLDNEQFFGPGTRLTVL.

This CDR3 is CASSHKTGEQFF. The CDR3 DNA reads TGTGCCAGCAGCCACAAAACCGGTGAGCAGTTCTTC. The V gene is TRBV3-1, the J gene TRBJ2-1; no reliable D call. V lost 3 bases to trimming and J lost 9 bases, with 9 bases between them. Germline CDR1 reads LGHDT; CDR2 reads YNNKEL (reference sequence). The CDR3 is 12 residues long.

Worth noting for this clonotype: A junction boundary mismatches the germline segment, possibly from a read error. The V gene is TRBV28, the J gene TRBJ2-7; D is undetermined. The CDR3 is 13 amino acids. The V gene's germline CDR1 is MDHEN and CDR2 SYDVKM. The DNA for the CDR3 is TGTGCTAGCAGTTTCGGCCTCGGTTACGAGCAGTACTTC. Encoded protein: CASSFGLGYEQYF.

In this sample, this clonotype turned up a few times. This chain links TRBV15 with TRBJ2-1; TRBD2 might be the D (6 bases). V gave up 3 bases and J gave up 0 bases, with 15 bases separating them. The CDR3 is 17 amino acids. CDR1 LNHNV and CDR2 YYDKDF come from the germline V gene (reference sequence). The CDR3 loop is CATSRELAASSYNEQFF. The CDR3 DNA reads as TGTGCCACCAGCAGGGAATTAGCGGCCAGCTCCTACAATGAGCAGTTCTTC. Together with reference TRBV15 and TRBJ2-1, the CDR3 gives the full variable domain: DAMVIQNPRYQVTQFGKPVTLSCSQTLNHNVMYWYQQKSSQAPKLLFHYYDKDFNNEADTPDNFQSRRPNTSFCFLDIRSPGLGDTAMYLCATSRELAASSYNEQFFGPGTRLTVL.

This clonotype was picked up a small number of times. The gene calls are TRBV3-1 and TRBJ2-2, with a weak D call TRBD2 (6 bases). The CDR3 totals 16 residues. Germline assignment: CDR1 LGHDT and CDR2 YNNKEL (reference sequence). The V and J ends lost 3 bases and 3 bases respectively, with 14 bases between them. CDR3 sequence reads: CASSQALIADTGELFF. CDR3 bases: TGTGCCAGCAGCCAGGCCCTTATAGCGGACACCGGGGAGCTGTTTTTT.

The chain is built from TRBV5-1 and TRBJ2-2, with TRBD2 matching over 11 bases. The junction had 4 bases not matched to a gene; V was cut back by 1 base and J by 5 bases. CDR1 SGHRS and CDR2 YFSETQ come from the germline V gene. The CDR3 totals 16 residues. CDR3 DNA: TGCGCCAGCAGCTTGTGGCTAGCGGGAGGTACCGGGGAGCTGTTTTTT. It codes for CASSLWLAGGTGELFF.

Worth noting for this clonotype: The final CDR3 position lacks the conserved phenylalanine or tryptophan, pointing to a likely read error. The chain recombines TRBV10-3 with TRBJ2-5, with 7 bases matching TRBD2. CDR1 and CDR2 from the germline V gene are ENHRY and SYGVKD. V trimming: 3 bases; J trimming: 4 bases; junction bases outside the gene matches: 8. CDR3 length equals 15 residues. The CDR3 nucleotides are TGTGCCATCAGTGATTCTAGCGGATTGGGAGAGACCCAGTACCTC. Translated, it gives CAISDSSGLGETQYL.

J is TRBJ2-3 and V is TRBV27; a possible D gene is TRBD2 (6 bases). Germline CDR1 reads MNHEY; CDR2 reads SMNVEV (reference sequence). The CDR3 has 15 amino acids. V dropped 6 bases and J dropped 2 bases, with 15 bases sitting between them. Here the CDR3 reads CASSPEGRLTDTQYF. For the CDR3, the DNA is TGTGCCAGCAGCCCGGAGGGGCGGCTCACAGATACGCAGTATTTT.